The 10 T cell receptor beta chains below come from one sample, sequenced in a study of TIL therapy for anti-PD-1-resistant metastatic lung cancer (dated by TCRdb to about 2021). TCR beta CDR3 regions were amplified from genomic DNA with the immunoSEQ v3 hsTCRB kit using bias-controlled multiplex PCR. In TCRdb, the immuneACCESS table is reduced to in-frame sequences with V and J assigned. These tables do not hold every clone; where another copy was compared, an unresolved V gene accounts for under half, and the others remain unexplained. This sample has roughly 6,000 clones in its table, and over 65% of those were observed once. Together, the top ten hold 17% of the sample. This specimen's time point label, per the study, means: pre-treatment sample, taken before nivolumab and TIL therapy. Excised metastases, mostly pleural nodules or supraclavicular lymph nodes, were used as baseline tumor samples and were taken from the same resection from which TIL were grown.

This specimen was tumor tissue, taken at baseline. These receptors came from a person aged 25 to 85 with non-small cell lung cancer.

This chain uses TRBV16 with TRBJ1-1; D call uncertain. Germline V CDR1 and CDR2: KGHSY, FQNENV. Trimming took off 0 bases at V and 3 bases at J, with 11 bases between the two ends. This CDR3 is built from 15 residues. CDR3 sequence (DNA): TGTGCCAGCAGCCAATCCACAAACGGAGACACTGAAGCTTTCTTT. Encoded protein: CASSQSTNGDTEAFF. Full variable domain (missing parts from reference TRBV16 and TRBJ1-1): GEEVAQTPKHLVRGEGQKAKLYCAPIKGHSYVFWYQQVLKNEFKFLISFQNENVFDETGMPKERFSAKCLPNSPCSLEIQATKLEDSAVYFCASSQSTNGDTEAFFGQGTRLTVV.

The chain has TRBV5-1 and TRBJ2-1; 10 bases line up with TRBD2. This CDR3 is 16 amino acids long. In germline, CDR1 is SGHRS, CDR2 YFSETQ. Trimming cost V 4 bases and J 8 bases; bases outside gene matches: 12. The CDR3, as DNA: TGCGCCAGCAGCCCCCGAGGTAGCGGGAGGATAGATGAGCAGTTCTTC. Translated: CASSPRGSGRIDEQFF.

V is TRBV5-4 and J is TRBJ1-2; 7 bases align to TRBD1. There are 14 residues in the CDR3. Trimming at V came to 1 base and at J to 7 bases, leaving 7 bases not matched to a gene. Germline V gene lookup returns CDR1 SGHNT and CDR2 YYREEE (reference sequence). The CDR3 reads CASSLLGQLVGYTF. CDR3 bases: TGTGCCAGCAGCTTGTTGGGACAGCTCGTTGGCTACACCTTC.

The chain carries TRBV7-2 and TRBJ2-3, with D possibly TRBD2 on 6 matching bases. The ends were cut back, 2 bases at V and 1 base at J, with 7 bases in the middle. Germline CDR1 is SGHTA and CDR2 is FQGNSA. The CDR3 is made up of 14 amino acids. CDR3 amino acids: CASSLWGGTDTQYF. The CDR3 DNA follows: TGTGCCAGCAGCTTATGGGGGGGCACAGATACGCAGTATTTT.

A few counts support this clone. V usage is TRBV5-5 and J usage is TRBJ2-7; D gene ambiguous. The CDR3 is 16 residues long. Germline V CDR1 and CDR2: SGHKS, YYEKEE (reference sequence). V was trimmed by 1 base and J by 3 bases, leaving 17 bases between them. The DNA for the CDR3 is TGTGCCAGCAGCTTGTTCGGGCGTGGGATTCTCTACGAGCAGTACTTC. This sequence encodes CASSLFGRGILYEQYF.

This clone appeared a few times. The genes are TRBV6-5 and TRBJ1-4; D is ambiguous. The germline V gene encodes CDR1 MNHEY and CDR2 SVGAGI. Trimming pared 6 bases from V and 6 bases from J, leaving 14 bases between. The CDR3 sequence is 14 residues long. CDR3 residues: CASSHAAVDEKLFF. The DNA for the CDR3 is TGTGCCAGCAGCCACGCAGCCGTGGATGAAAAACTGTTTTTT.

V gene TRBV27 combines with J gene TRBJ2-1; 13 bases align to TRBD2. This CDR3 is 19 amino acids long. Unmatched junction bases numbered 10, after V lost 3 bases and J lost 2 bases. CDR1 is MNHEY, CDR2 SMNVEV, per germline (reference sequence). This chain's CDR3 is CASSFGTSGIKGPYNEQFF. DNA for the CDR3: TGTGCCAGCAGTTTCGGGACTAGCGGGATAAAGGGACCCTACAATGAGCAGTTCTTC.

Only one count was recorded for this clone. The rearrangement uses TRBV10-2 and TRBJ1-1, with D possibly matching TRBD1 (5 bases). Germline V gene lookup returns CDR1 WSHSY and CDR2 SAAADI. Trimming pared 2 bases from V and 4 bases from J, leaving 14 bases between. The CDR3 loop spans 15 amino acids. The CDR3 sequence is CASSEGPGGVTEAFF. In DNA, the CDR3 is TGCGCCAGCAGTGAGGGCCCCGGAGGGGTCACTGAAGCTTTCTTT.

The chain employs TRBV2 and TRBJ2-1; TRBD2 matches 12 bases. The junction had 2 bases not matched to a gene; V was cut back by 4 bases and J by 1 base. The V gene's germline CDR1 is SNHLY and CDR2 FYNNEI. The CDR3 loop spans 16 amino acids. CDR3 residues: CASSGTSGTSYNEQFF. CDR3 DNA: TGTGCCAGCAGTGGGACTAGCGGGACGTCCTACAATGAGCAGTTCTTC.

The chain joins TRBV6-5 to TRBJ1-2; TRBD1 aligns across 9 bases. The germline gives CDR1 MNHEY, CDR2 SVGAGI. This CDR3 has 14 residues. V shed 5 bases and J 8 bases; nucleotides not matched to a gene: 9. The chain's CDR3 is CASSTLDRGKGYTF. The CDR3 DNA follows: TGTGCCAGCAGTACTCTGGACAGGGGTAAAGGCTACACCTTC.